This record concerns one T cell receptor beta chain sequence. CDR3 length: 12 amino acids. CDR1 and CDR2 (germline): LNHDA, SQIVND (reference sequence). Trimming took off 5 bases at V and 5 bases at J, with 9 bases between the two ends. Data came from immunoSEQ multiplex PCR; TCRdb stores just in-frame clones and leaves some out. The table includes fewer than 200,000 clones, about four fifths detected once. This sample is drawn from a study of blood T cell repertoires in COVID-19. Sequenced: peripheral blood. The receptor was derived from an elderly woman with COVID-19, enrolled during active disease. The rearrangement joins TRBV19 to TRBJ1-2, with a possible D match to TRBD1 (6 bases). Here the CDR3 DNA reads TGTGCCAGTAGTCGACAGGCGTATGGCTACACCTTC. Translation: CASSRQAYGYTF.